Presented here are 25 T cell receptor beta chains from one specimen sequenced in a study of CD8 T cells in Susac syndrome. Reverse transcription of roughly 0.5 to 1 ug RNA was performed with random hexamers. TCRdb processed the immunoSEQ multiplex PCR reads anew with MiXCR; each CDR3 protein has one entry. The sample contains 150,000 to 200,000 distinct CDR3 sequences, about 95% of which appear only once. The specimen sequenced was CD4+ T cells from PBMCs. The source is a human donor in good health.

V and J are TRBV30 and TRBJ2-7; either TRBD1 or TRBD2 may supply D (5 bases each). V gave up 0 bases and J gave up 3 bases, with 9 bases separating them. Per the germline V gene, CDR1 is GTSNPN and CDR2 is SVGIG (reference sequence). The CDR3 has 13 amino acids. DNA of the CDR3: TGTGCCTGGAGTGTAAGGGGAGTCTACGAGCAGTACTTC. It specifies CAWSVRGVYEQYF.

The J gene is TRBJ2-7, the V gene TRBV13, with TRBD2 identical over 7 bases. CDR1 and CDR2 (germline): PRHDT, FYEKMQ (reference sequence). The junction had 10 bases not matched to a gene; V was cut back by 5 bases and J by 6 bases. This CDR3 has 14 residues. CDR3 sequence (DNA): TGTGCCAGCAGCGGCACTGGCGGGAGTCCCGAGCAGTACTTC. Protein: CASSGTGGSPEQYF.

J is TRBJ2-1 and V is TRBV3-1, with D maybe TRBD2 (5 bases). CDR1 is LGHDT and CDR2 is YNNKEL in the germline V gene (reference sequence). CDR3 size: 15 residues. Trimming left V 4 bases short and J 2 bases short, with 12 bases between. CDR3 residues: CASSPWENTYNEQFF. Here the CDR3 DNA reads TGTGCCAGCAGCCCGTGGGAGAACACCTACAATGAGCAGTTCTTC.

The chain has TRBV7-2 and TRBJ1-2, with D tentatively TRBD1 (5 bases). The CDR3 has 13 amino acids. V was pared by 4 bases and J by 5 bases, with 11 bases between. Germline CDR1 is SGHTA and CDR2 is FQGNSA. The CDR3 sequence is CASSSAGGYGYTF. The DNA for the CDR3 is TGTGCCAGCAGCTCTGCCGGGGGGTATGGCTACACCTTC.

V is TRBV4-1 and J is TRBJ1-5; the D is unclear. This CDR3 spans 15 amino acids. The V end was cut by 3 bases, the J end by 8 bases, with 17 bases between. Germline V gives CDR1 MGHRA, CDR2 YSYEKL. CDR3 amino acids: CASSQYGLDGKPQHF. CDR3 in DNA: TGCGCCAGCAGCCAGTACGGTCTTGACGGGAAGCCCCAGCATTTT.

This chain connects TRBV11-2 to TRBJ2-7, with 8 bases lining up with TRBD1. The CDR3 extends over 15 amino acids. J lost 5 bases, V lost 0 bases, and 6 bases had no gene match. The germline gives CDR1 SGHAT, CDR2 FQNNGV. The DNA of the CDR3 is TGTGCCAGCAGCTTAGACGTGGACAGGGCACACGAGCAGTACTTC. This encodes CASSLDVDRAHEQYF. The full variable domain, rest sourced from reference TRBV11-2 and TRBJ2-7, is EAGVAQSPRYKIIEKRQSVAFWCNPISGHATLYWYQQILGQGPKLLIQFQNNGVVDDSQLPKDRFSAERLKGVDSTLKIQPAKLEDSAVYLCASSLDVDRAHEQYFGPGTRLTVT.

The chain is built from TRBV20-1 and TRBJ1-1, with D possibly TRBD1 on 5 matching bases. Germline CDR1 is DFQATT and CDR2 is SNEGSKA (reference sequence). The CDR3 loop spans 11 amino acids. V shed 6 bases and J shed 8 bases, with 13 bases lying between them. CDR3 residues: CSAQSRDEAFF. The CDR3 DNA reads TGCAGTGCACAATCCCGGGACGAAGCTTTCTTT.

The genes are TRBV20-1 and TRBJ2-1, with TRBD2 matching 9 bases. The trim removed 0 bases at V and 15 bases at J, leaving 6 bases unmatched. CDR1 is DFQATT and CDR2 is SNEGSKA in the germline V gene (reference sequence). The CDR3 runs 12 residues. CDR3 sequence: CSARDVAGVGFF. The DNA of the CDR3 is TGCAGTGCTAGAGATGTAGCGGGAGTAGGGTTCTTC.

This clonotype occurred once. This chain joins TRBV28 and TRBJ2-5, with TRBD2 matching 13 bases. There are 15 residues in the CDR3. Trimming took 6 bases from V and 4 from J; bases not matched to a gene: 5. The germline V gene encodes CDR1 MDHEN and CDR2 SYDVKM. The CDR3 DNA reads TGTGCCAGCAGCTGGACTAGCGGGAGTGGAGAGACCCAGTACTTC. Amino acids: CASSWTSGSGETQYF. Full variable domain (outside the CDR3, taken from reference TRBV28 and TRBJ2-5): DVKVTQSSRYLVKRTGEKVFLECVQDMDHENMFWYRQDPGLGLRLIYFSYDVKMKEKGDIPEGYSVSREKKERFSLILESASTNQTSMYLCASSWTSGSGETQYFGPGTRLLVL.

This sequence joins TRBV7-9 and TRBJ2-1; D remains unclear. The CDR3 is 13 residues long. In germline, CDR1 is SEHNR, CDR2 FQNEAQ (reference sequence). The V end was cut by 3 bases, the J end by 0 bases, with 3 bases between. The CDR3: CASSFASYNEQFF. CDR3 sequence (DNA): TGTGCCAGCAGCTTCGCCTCCTACAATGAGCAGTTCTTC. Together with reference TRBV7-9 and TRBJ2-1, the CDR3 gives the full variable domain: DTGVSQNPRHKITKRGQNVTFRCDPISEHNRLYWYRQTLGQGPEFLTYFQNEAQLEKSRLLSDRFSAERPKGSFSTLEIQRTEQGDSAMYLCASSFASYNEQFFGPGTRLTVL.

This chain links TRBV7-3 with TRBJ2-4; weak D call: TRBD1 (5 bases). V shed 0 bases and J shed 7 bases, with 10 bases lying between them. The germline CDR1 and CDR2 sequences are SGHTA and FQGTGA. This CDR3 contains 14 residues. The CDR3 nucleotides read TGTGCCAGCAGCTTAACCCCCCGACAGAACATTCAGTACTTC. This gives the protein CASSLTPRQNIQYF.

This chain uses TRBV28 with TRBJ2-3; D is unclear. Trimming cost V 6 bases and J 4 bases, with 8 bases left between them. Germline V gene lookup returns CDR1 MDHEN and CDR2 SYDVKM. The CDR3 contains 12 residues. CDR3 sequence (DNA): TGTGCCAGCAGGGCTCCCCCAGATACGCAGTATTTT. As protein: CASRAPPDTQYF.

V and J are TRBV28 and TRBJ1-5; D perhaps matches TRBD1 (5 bases). Deletions cut 3 bases from V and 7 bases from J, with 13 bases between. CDR1 and CDR2 from the germline V gene are MDHEN and SYDVKM. The CDR3 is 14 residues long. The CDR3 sequence: CASSFQGRRQPQHF. CDR3 DNA sequence: TGTGCCAGCAGTTTTCAGGGTCGTAGGCAGCCCCAGCATTTT.

The CDR3: CASSQEGKQYF. DNA of the CDR3: TGTGCCAGCAGCCAAGAGGGGAAGCAGTACTTC. This chain links TRBV14 with TRBJ2-7; D unresolved. Deletions cut 0 bases from V and 8 bases from J, with 5 bases between. Germline V gene lookup returns CDR1 SGHDN and CDR2 FVKESK. The CDR3 covers 11 residues. Full variable domain (remainder filled in from reference TRBV14 and TRBJ2-7): EAGVTQFPSHSVIEKGQTVTLRCDPISGHDNLYWYRRVMGKEIKFLLHFVKESKQDESGMPNNRFLAERTGGTYSTLKVQPAELEDSGVYFCASSQEGKQYFGPGTRLTVT.

This chain uses TRBV30 with TRBJ1-2; 7 nucleotides match TRBD1. The J segment lost 3 bases and the V segment lost 8 bases, leaving 3 bases of the junction unmatched. This CDR3 comprises 11 residues. Germline CDR1 is GTSNPN and CDR2 is SVGIG (reference sequence). This chain's CDR3 is CAQTGHYGYTF. The CDR3 nucleotides are TGTGCCCAGACAGGGCACTATGGCTACACCTTC.

The chain combines TRBV27 with TRBJ1-1; a possible D gene is TRBD1 (5 bases). V was pared by 6 bases and J by 1 base, with 9 bases between. Germline-derived CDR1 and CDR2 are MNHEY and SMNVEV (reference sequence). CDR3 length: 13 residues. CDR3 nucleotide sequence: TGTGCCAGCAGCCGGGGGACGAACACTGAAGCTTTCTTT. Its translation: CASSRGTNTEAFF.

The V gene is TRBV27, the J gene TRBJ2-7; 9 bases are a match to TRBD1. Germline V lookup: CDR1 MNHEY, CDR2 SMNVEV (reference sequence). V was pared by 7 bases and J by 0 bases, with 4 bases of the junction left unmatched. This CDR3 contains 14 residues. CDR3 protein: CASKTGGASYEQYF. CDR3 coding DNA: TGTGCCAGCAAAACAGGGGGCGCCTCCTACGAGCAGTACTTC.

CDR3 sequence (DNA): TGTGCCAGCAGCTGGAGAGCGGAGACCCAGTACTTC. Residues: CASSWRAETQYF. The chain is built from TRBV7-9 and TRBJ2-5; D is ambiguous. The CDR3 spans 12 residues. V lost 4 bases, J lost 5 bases, and 8 bases lay in between. The germline CDR1 and CDR2 sequences are SEHNR and FQNEAQ (reference sequence).

In regard to this clonotype: The junction and the germline gene differ at one end; a read error may be behind it. The chain uses TRBV7-2 and TRBJ2-1; tentatively, D is TRBD2 (5 bases). From germline, CDR1 is SGHTA and CDR2 FQGNSA. There are 14 residues in the CDR3. CDR3 sequence: CASSRTDSRDEQFF. The CDR3 bases are TGCGCCAGCAGCCGAACGGACTCACGGGATGAGCAGTTCTTC.

J is TRBJ2-7 and V is TRBV18; D may be TRBD1 (5 bases). Looked up from germline, CDR1 is KGHSH and CDR2 is LQKENI. The CDR3 contains 14 residues. V lost 0 bases to trimming and J lost 4 bases, with 10 bases between them. The CDR3 region is CASSPPTREYEQYF. CDR3 nucleotide sequence: TGTGCCAGCTCACCACCGACCAGGGAATACGAGCAGTACTTC.

This clonotype was counted a single time. V is TRBV2 and J is TRBJ1-2, with D possibly TRBD1 on 6 matching bases. From germline, CDR1 is SNHLY and CDR2 FYNNEI. V lost 4 bases, J lost 3 bases, and 9 bases lay in between. This CDR3 region has 13 residues. This CDR3 reads CASSGQGHYGYTF. The CDR3 DNA is TGTGCCAGCAGTGGGCAGGGGCACTATGGCTACACCTTC.

V and J are TRBV20-1 and TRBJ2-1, with D maybe TRBD2 (5 bases). Trimming removed 5 bases at V and 0 bases at J, with 14 bases between. This CDR3 has 15 amino acids. Germline V gene data show CDR1 as DFQATT and CDR2 as SNEGSKA (reference sequence). The CDR3 spells CSAFVASSSYNEQFF. CDR3 bases: TGCAGTGCTTTCGTAGCGTCGAGCTCCTACAATGAGCAGTTCTTC.

This chain links TRBV30 with TRBJ1-2; TRBD1 agrees at 8 bases. The CDR3 loop spans 15 amino acids. Looked up from germline, CDR1 is GTSNPN and CDR2 is SVGIG (reference sequence). V gave up 1 base and J gave up 5 bases; unmatched junction bases: 9. CDR3 sequence: CAWSALTGAAYGYTF. The CDR3 nucleotides read TGTGCCTGGAGTGCACTGACAGGGGCAGCTTATGGCTACACCTTC.

This clonotype was observed a few times. The V gene is TRBV18, the J gene TRBJ2-3; the D is unclear. The V end was cut by 2 bases, the J end by 5 bases, with 5 bases between. Germline V gene lookup returns CDR1 KGHSH and CDR2 LQKENI. The CDR3 runs to 12 residues. The CDR3 region has the DNA TGTGCCAGCTCACCAGAGAGAGATACGCAGTATTTT. This encodes CASSPERDTQYF.

V is TRBV4-3 and J is TRBJ1-1; the D is unclear. The CDR3 runs 13 residues. Trimming removed 2 bases from V and 5 bases from J, with 9 bases in between. Per the germline V gene, CDR1 is LGHNA and CDR2 is YSLEER. CDR3 amino acids: CASSQTAGTEAFF. The CDR3 DNA reads as TGCGCCAGCAGCCAAACGGCTGGAACTGAAGCTTTCTTT.